The clone carrying this TCR beta chain was seen a handful of times. Antigen: not known. This entry is derived from a study of blood T cells in healthy people across ages. General study results and limits: With age, beta diversity per million T cells declined roughly linearly, significantly by 40 to 50.

The V and J ends lost 4 bases and 1 base, in that order; junction bases with no gene match: 6. The V gene's germline CDR1 is SGHTA and CDR2 FQGNSA. CDR3 length: 16 residues. A sample-barcoded 5' primer and a J-beta primer mix were used in a second PCR of roughly 6 to 12 cycles. Sequencing recovered at least 2.5 million CDR3-containing paired-end reads from each sample. A single record per CDR3 protein comes from TCRdb applying MiXCR to the 5' RACE reads. The sample consists of hundreds of thousands of distinct CDR3 sequences, around two thirds of them appearing once. The V call is TRBV7-2, the J call TRBJ2-3, with TRBD2 identical over 9 bases. The sequence was obtained from a man aged 25-45 years in good health. The sequencing sample was made of blood. CDR3 sequence: CASSSGLASRTDTQYF. Written as DNA, the CDR3 is TGTGCCAGCAGCTCGGGACTAGCATCCCGCACAGATACGCAGTATTTT. The full variable domain, in which reference TRBV7-2 and TRBJ2-3 provide the parts outside the CDR3, is GAGVSQSPSNKVTEKGKDVELRCDPISGHTALYWYRQSLGQGLEFLIYFQGNSAPDKSGLPSDRFSAERTGGSVSTLTIQRTQQEDSAVYLCASSSGLASRTDTQYFGPGTRLTVL.